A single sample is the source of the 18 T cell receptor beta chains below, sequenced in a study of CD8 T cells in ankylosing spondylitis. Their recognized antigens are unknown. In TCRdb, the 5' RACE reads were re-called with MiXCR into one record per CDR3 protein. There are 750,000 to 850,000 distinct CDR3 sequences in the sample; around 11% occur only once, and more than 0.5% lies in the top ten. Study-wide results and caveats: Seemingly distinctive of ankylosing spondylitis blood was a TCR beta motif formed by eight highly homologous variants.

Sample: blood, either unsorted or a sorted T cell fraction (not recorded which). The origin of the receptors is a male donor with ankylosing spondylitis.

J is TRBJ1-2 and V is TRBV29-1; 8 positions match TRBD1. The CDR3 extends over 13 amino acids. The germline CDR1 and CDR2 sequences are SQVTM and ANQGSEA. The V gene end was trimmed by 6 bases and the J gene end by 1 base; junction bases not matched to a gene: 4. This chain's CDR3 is CSVAGQGNYGYTF. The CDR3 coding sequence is TGCAGCGTCGCCGGACAGGGTAACTATGGCTACACCTTC.

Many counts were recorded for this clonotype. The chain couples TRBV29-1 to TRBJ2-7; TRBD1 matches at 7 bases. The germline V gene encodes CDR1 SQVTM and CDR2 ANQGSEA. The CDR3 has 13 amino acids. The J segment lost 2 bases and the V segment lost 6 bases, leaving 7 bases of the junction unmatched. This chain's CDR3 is CSVMGQLTYEQYF. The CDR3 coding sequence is TGCAGCGTGATGGGACAGCTCACCTACGAGCAGTACTTC.

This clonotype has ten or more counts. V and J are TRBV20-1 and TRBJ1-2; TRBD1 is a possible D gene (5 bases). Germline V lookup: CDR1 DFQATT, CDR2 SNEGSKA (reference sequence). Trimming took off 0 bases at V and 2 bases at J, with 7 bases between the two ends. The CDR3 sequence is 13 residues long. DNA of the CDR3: TGCAGTGCTAGAGATCAGGGAAACTATGGCTACACCTTC. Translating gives CSARDQGNYGYTF.

The CDR3 coding sequence is TGTGCCAGCTCACTCTCCGGGACTAGTGGGGCCCCCTACAATGAGCAGTTCTTC. Protein product: CASSLSGTSGAPYNEQFF. This chain links TRBV18 with TRBJ2-1, with 8 nucleotides matching TRBD2. This CDR3 spans 18 amino acids. The germline CDR1 and CDR2 sequences are KGHSH and LQKENI. V was clipped by 4 bases and J by 2 bases; unmatched bases: 13.

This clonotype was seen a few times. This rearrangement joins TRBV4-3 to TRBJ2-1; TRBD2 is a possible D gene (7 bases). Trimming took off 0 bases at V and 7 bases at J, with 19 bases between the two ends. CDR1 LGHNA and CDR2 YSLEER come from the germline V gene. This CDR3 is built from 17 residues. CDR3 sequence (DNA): TGCGCCAGCAGCCAAGAGTTTAGGGGGGGTCCCCGGAATGAGCAGTTCTTC. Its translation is CASSQEFRGGPRNEQFF.

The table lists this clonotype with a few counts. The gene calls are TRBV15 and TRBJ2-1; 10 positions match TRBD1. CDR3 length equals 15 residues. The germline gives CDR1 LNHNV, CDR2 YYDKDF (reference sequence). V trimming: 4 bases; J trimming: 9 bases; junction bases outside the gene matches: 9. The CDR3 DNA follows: TGTGCCACCAGCATCTCCGGGACAGGGGTTGGTGAGCAGTTCTTC. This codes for CATSISGTGVGEQFF. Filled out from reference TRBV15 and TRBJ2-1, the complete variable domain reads DAMVIQNPRYQVTQFGKPVTLSCSQTLNHNVMYWYQQKSSQAPKLLFHYYDKDFNNEADTPDNFQSRRPNTSFCFLDIRSPGLGDTAMYLCATSISGTGVGEQFFGPGTRLTVL.

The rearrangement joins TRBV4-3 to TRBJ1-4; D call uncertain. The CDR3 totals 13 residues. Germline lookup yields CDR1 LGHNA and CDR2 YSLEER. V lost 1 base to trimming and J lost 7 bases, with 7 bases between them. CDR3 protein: CASSQAPSEKLFF. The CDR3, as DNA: TGCGCCAGCAGCCAAGCTCCGTCTGAAAAACTGTTTTTT.

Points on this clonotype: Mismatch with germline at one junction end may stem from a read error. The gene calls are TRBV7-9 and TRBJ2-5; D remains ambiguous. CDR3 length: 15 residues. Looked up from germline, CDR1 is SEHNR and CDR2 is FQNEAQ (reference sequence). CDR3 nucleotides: TGTGCCAGCACCTTACTCGAAGGTCCCCAAGAGACCCAGTACTTC. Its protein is CASTLLEGPQETQYF. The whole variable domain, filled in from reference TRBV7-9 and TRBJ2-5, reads DTGVSQNPRHKITKRGQNVTFRCDPISEHNRLYWYRQTLGQGPEFLTYFQNEAQLEKSRLLSDRFSAERPKGSFSTLEIQRTEQGDSAMYLCASTLLEGPQETQYFGPGTRLLVL.

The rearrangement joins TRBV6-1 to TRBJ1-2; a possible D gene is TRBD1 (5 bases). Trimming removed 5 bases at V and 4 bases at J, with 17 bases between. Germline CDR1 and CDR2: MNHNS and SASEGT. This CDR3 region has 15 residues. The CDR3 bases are TGTGCCAGCAGTCGTCGGGACTTTTATATCTATGGCTACACCTTC. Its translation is CASSRRDFYIYGYTF.

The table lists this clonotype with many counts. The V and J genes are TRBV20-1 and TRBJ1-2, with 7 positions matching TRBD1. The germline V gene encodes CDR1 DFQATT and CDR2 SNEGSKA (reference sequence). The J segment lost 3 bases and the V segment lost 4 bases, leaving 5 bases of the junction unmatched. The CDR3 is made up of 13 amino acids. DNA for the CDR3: TGCAGTGCTATCCCCGACAGGGACTATGGCTACACCTTC. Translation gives CSAIPDRDYGYTF.

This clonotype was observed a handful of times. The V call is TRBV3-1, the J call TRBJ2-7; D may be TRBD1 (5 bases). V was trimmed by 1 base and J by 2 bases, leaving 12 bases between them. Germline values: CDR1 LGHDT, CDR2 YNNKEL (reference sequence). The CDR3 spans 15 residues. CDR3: CASSQGWGSTYEQYF. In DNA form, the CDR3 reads TGTGCCAGCAGCCAAGGTTGGGGCTCAACCTACGAGCAGTACTTC.

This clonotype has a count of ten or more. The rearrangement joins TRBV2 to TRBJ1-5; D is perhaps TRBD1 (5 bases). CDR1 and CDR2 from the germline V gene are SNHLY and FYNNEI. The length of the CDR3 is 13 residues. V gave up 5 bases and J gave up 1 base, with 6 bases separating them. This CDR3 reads CASSYRSNQPQHF. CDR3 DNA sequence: TGTGCCAGCAGTTACAGGAGCAATCAGCCCCAGCATTTT.

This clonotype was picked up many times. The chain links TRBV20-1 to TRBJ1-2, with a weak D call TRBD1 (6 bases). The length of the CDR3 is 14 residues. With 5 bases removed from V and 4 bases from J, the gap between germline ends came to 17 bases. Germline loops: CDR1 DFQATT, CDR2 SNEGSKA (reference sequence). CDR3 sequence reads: CSALSTGLGYGYTF. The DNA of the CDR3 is TGCAGTGCTCTCTCGACAGGCCTAGGCTATGGCTACACCTTC.

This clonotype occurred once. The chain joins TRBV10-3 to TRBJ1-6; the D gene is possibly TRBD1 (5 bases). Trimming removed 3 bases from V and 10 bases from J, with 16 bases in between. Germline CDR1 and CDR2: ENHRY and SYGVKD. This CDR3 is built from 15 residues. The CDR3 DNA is TGTGCCATCAGTGACCGGGACCCAATTATGTCACCCCTCCACTTT. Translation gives CAISDRDPIMSPLHF.

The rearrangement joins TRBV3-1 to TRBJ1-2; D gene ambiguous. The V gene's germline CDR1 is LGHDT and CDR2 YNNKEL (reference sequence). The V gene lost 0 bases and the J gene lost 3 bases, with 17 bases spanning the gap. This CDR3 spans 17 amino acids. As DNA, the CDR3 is TGTGCCAGCAGCCAAGACTTGTATCGGGCAAGGGACTATGGCTACACCTTC. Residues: CASSQDLYRARDYGYTF.

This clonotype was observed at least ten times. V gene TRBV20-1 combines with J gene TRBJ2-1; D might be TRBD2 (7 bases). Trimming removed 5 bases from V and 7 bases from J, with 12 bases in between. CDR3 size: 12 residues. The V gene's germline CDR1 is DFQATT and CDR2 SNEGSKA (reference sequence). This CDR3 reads CSAGGRGNEQFF. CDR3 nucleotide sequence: TGCAGTGCTGGGGGGAGGGGGAATGAGCAGTTCTTC.

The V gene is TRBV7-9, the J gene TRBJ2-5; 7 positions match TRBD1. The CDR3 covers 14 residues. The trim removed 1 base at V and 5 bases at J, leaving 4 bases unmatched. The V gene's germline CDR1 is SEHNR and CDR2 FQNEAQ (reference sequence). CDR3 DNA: TGTGCCAGCAGCTTAGAGAGGGGGCAGGAGACCCAGTACTTC. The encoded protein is CASSLERGQETQYF.

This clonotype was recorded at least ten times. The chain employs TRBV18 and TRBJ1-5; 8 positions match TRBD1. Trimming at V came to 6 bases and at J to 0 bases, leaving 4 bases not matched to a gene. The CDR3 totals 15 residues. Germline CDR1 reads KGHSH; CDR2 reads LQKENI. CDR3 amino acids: CASSATGASNQPQHF. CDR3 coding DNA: TGTGCCAGCTCGGCGACAGGGGCTAGCAATCAGCCCCAGCATTTT. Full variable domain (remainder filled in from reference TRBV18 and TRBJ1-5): NAGVMQNPRHLVRRRGQEARLRCSPMKGHSHVYWYRQLPEEGLKFMVYLQKENIIDESGMPKERFSAEFPKEGPSILRIQQVVRGDSAAYFCASSATGASNQPQHFGDGTRLSIL.